This T cell receptor beta chain was recovered during a study of T cells after yellow fever vaccination. Broader study findings: Across the CD4 and CD8 compartments, a small share of clonotypes was present in both.

About this clonotype: No antigen is known for it.

CDR3 length equals 13 residues. Germline V gene data show CDR1 as SEHNR and CDR2 as FQNEAQ (reference sequence). V dropped 3 bases and J dropped 4 bases, with 10 bases sitting between them. 5'RACE template switching generated TCR cDNA, adding a universal primer site and UMIs. TCRdb itself ran the 5' RACE reads through MiXCR, one entry per CDR3 protein. The repertoire holds under 550,000 distinct CDR3 sequences, with just over 20% as singletons. The sample in question was PBMCs, obtained roughly 20 days after the first yellow fever vaccination. The chain combines TRBV7-9 with TRBJ2-7; D gene unclear. The source of this sequence is a man in his late teens or twenties who received the YFV17D yellow fever vaccine. In DNA form, the CDR3 reads TGTGCCAGCAGCTTCCGGGTAGGGTACGAGCAGTACTTC. It translates to CASSFRVGYEQYF.